The clone carrying this T cell receptor (beta chain) was observed at least ten times. The record originates from a study of shared clonotypes between healthy human individuals. The wider study: A couple of women and three men aged 18 to 49 made up the donors.

In the naive CD8 group, cells lacked CD45RO and were positively selected for CCR7, so terminally differentiated effector memory CD45RA+ cells were left out. In the study's own analysis: ImmunoSEQ supplied junction-only sequences lacking quality scores, so filtering was different. Profiled with immunoSEQ multiplex PCR; TCRdb holds only in-frame clones, not every one. That table furnishes V, J and clone size, whereas the DNA furnished D and trimming. The repertoire holds roughly 890,000 clones, with about 91% as singletons. The receptor was derived from a man aged 30-40 years in good health. What was sequenced was naive CD8+ T cells sorted from blood.

CDR3 sequence reads: CASSDVAGGGNEQFF. DNA of the CDR3: TGTGCCAGCAGTGACGTAGCGGGAGGGGGCAATGAGCAGTTCTTC. This chain joins TRBV6-4 and TRBJ2-1; TRBD2 matches at 11 bases. Per the germline V gene, CDR1 is MRHNA and CDR2 is SNTAGT. CDR3 size: 15 residues. With V trimmed by 2 bases and J by 6 bases, 3 bases remained unmatched.